This T cell receptor (beta chain) is from a study of breast tumors, draining lymph nodes, adjacent tissues. Findings and caveats of the study: Compared with lymph nodes, tumors were less diverse; compared with nontumor tissue, more.

This clonotype was counted at least ten times. Its antigen is as yet unknown. One junction end does not reproduce the germline sequence, and a read error may be involved. Breast cancer patients provided tissue from their axillary draining lymph nodes. The CDR3 loop spans 14 amino acids. CDR1 and CDR2 (germline): SSHAT, FNYEAQ (reference sequence). TCRdb passed the multiplex PCR reads through MiXCR, listing each CDR3 protein once. The table shows 200,000 to 250,000 distinct CDR3 sequences, with 34% occurring only once. The chain joins TRBV7-7 to TRBJ2-3; 12 nucleotides agree with TRBD2. This TCR was recovered from a female donor with breast cancer. Some clones in this sample may be carry-over from other donors' samples. Input material: axillary lymph node tissue. The CDR3 protein is CASSLGLAGDTQYF. CDR3 bases: TGTGCTAGCAGCTTAGGACTAGCGGGGGATACGCAGTATTTT.